The sequence of this T cell receptor beta chain was determined in a study of OX40 agonist ivuxolimab in advanced cancers. Across the whole study: The drug used for patients, ivuxolimab, was an agonistic anti-OX40 (CD134) antibody. Previous treatment with anti-PD-1, anti-PD-L1 or anti-CTLA-4 therapy was allowed; 35% to 50% had received some.

In its sample, this clone was seen once. As yet, its antigen is unknown. General study findings and limits: CD8+ T cells were the subset that, on average, had more expanded clones than CD4+.

V lost 3 bases and J lost 2, with 8 bases in between. Germline V gives CDR1 LNHDA, CDR2 SQIVND (reference sequence). The CDR3 covers 13 residues. Generated by immunoSEQ multiplex PCR, the TCRdb table keeps only in-frame clones and is missing some. This table holds roughly 90,000 clones, around 88% found once. This clonotype originated in an adult with an advanced solid tumor such as melanoma, head and neck, liver or kidney cancer. The genes are TRBV19 and TRBJ2-7, with unresolved D. Material: CD4+ or CD8+ T cells sorted from blood, obtained in a trial of the OX40 agonist ivuxolimab. In DNA form, the CDR3 reads TGTGCCAGTAGTATCCGGGCCCCCTACGAGCAGTACTTC. Its protein product is CASSIRAPYEQYF.